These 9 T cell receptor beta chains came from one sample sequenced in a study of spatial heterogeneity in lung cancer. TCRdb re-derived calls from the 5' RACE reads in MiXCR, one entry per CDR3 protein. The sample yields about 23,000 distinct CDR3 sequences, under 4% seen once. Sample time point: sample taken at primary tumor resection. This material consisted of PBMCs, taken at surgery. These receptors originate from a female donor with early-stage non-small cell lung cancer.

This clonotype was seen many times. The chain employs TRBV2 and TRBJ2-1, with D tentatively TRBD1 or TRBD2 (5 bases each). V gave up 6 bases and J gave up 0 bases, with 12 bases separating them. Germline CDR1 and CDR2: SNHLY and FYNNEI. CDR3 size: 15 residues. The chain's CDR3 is CASRRDPYSYNEQFF. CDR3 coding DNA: TGTGCCAGCAGGAGGGACCCCTACTCCTACAATGAGCAGTTCTTC.

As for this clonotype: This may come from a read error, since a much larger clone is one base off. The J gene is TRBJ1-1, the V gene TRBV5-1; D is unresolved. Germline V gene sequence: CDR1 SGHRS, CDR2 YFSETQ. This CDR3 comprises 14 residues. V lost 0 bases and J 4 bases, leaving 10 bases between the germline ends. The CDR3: CASSLAPLSTEAFF. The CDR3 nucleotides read TGCGCCAGCAGCTTGGCACCTTTGAGCACTGAAGCTTTCTTT. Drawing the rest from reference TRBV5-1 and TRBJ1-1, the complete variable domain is KAGVTQTPRYLIKTRGQQVTLSCSPISGHRSVSWYQQTPGQGLQFLFEYFSETQRNKGNFPGRFSGRQFSNSRSEMNVSTLELGDSALYLCASSLAPLSTEAFFGQGTRLTVV.

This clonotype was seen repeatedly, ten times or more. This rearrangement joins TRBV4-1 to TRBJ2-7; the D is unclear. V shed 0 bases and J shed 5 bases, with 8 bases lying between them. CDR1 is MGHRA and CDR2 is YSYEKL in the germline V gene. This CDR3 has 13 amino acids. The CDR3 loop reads CASSQEANDEQYF. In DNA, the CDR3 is TGCGCCAGCAGCCAAGAGGCGAACGACGAGCAGTACTTC.

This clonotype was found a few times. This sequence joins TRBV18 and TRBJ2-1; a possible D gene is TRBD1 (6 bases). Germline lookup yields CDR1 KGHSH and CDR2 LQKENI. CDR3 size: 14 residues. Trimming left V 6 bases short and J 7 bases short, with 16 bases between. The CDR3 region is CASSQPGQVNEQFF. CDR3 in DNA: TGTGCCAGCTCCCAGCCGGGACAAGTAAATGAGCAGTTCTTC.

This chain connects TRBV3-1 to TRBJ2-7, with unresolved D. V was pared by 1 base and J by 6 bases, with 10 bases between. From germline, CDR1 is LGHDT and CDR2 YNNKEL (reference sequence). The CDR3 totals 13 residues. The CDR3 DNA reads TGTGCCAGCAGCCAAGTTCGGGCAGGCGAGCAGTACTTC. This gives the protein CASSQVRAGEQYF.

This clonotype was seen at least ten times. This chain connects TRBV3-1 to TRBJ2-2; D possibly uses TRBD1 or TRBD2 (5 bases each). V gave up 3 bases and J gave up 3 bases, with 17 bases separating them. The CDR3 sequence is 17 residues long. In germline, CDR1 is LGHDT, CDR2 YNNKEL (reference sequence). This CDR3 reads CASSQLRDEVDTGELFF. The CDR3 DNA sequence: TGTGCCAGCAGCCAGCTCAGGGACGAAGTTGACACCGGGGAGCTGTTTTTT.

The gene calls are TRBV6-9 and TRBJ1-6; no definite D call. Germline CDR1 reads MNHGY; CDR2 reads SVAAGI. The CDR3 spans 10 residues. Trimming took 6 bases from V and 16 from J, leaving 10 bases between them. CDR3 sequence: CASSLWALHF. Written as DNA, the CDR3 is TGTGCCAGCAGCCTCTGGGCGCTCCACTTT.

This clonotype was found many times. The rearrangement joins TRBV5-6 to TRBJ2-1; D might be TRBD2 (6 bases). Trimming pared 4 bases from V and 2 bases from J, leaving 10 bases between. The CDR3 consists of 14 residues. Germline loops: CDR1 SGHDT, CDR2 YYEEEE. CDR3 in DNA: TGTGCCAGCAGCCGGGACTTACCCTACAATGAGCAGTTCTTC. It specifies CASSRDLPYNEQFF.

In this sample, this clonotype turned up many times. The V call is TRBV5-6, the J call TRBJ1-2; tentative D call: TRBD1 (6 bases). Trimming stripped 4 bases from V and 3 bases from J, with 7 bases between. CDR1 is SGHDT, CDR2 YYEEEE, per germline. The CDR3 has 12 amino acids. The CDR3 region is CASSGQHYGYTF. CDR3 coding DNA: TGTGCCAGCAGCGGACAGCACTATGGCTACACCTTC.